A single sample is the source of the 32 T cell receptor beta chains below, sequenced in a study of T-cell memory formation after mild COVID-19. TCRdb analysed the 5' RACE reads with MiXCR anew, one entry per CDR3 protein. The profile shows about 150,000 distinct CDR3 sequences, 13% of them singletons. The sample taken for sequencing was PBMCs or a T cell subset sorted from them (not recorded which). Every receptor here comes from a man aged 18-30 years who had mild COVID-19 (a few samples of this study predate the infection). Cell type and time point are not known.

CDR3 residues: CASSRPIGTSEETQYF. CDR3 nucleotides: TGTGCCAGCAGCCGACCGATCGGGACTAGCGAAGAGACCCAGTACTTC. The V gene is TRBV12-3 or TRBV12-4, the J gene TRBJ2-5; TRBD2 matches at 10 bases. This CDR3 has 16 amino acids. Losses at the gene ends were 6 bases for V and 3 bases for J; bases not matched to a gene: 10.

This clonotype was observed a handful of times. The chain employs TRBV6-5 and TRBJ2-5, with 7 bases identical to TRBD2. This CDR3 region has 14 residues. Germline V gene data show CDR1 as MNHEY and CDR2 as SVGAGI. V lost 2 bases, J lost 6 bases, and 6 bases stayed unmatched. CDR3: CASSYAAGVKTQYF. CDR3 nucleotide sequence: TGTGCCAGCAGTTACGCTGCGGGGGTGAAGACCCAGTACTTC.

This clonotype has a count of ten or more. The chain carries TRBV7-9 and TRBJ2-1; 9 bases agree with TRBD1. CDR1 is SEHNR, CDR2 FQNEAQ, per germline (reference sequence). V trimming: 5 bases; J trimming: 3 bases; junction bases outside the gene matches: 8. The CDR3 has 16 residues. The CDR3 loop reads CASSQQTGGNYNEQFF. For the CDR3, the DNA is TGTGCCAGCAGCCAGCAGACAGGGGGGAACTACAATGAGCAGTTCTTC. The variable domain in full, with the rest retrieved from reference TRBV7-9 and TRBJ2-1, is DTGVSQNPRHKITKRGQNVTFRCDPISEHNRLYWYRQTLGQGPEFLTYFQNEAQLEKSRLLSDRFSAERPKGSFSTLEIQRTEQGDSAMYLCASSQQTGGNYNEQFFGPGTRLTVL.

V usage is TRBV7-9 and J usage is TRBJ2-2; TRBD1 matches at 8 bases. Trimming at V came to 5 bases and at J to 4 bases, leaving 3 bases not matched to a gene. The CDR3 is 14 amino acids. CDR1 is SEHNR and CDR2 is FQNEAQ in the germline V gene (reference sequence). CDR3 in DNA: TGTGCCAGCAGCGGGGGGACAGGCACCGGGGAGCTGTTTTTT. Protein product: CASSGGTGTGELFF.

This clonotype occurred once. CDR3 nucleotides: TGTGCTGCGAACGGGGTAAACGGGGCCAACGTCCTGACTTTC. It codes for CAANGVNGANVLTF. V gene TRBV28 combines with J gene TRBJ2-6, with D possibly TRBD2 on 5 matching bases. The germline V gene encodes CDR1 MDHEN and CDR2 SYDVKM. This CDR3 region has 14 residues.

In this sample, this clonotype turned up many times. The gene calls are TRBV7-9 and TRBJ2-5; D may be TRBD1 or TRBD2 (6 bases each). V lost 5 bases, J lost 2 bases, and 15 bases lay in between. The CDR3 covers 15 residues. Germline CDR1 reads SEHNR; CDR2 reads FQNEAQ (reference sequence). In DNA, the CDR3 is TGTGCCAGCAGCCCGATGGGGGGCTATCAAGAGACCCAGTACTTC. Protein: CASSPMGGYQETQYF.

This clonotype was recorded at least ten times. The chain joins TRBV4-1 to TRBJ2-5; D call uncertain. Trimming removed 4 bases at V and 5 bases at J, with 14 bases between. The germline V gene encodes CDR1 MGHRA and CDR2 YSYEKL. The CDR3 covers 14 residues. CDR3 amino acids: CASSRAAAFETQYF. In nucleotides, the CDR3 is TGCGCCAGCAGCCGGGCGGCGGCCTTCGAGACCCAGTACTTC.

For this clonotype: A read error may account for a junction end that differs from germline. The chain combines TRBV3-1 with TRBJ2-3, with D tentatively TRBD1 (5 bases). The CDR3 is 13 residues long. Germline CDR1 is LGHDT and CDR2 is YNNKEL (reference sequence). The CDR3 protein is CASCHQGAYTQYF. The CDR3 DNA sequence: TGTGCCAGCTGCCACCAGGGCGCATATACGCAGTATTTT.

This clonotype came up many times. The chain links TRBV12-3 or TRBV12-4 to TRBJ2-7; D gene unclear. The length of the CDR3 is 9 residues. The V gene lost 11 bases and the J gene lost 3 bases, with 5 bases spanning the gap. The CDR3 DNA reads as TGTGCCGGATGCTACGAGCAGTACGTC. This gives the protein CAGCYEQYV.

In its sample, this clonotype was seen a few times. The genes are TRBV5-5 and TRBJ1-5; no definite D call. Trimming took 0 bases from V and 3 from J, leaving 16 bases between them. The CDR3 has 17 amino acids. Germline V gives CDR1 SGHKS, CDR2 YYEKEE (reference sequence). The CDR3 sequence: CASSLGPPRVDNQPQHF. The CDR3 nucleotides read TGTGCCAGCAGCTTGGGCCCTCCGCGGGTGGACAATCAGCCCCAGCATTTT. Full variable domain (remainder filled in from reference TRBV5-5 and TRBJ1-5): DAGVTQSPTHLIKTRGQQVTLRCSPISGHKSVSWYQQVLGQGPQFIFQYYEKEERGRGNFPDRFSARQFPNYSSELNVNALLLGDSALYLCASSLGPPRVDNQPQHFGDGTRLSIL.

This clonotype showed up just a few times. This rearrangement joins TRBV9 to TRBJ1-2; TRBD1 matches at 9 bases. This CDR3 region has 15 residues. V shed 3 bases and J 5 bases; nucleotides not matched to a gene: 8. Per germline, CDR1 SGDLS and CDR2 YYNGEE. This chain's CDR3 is CASSADRGGGYGYTF. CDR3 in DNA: TGTGCCAGCAGCGCGGACAGGGGAGGAGGGTATGGCTACACCTTC.

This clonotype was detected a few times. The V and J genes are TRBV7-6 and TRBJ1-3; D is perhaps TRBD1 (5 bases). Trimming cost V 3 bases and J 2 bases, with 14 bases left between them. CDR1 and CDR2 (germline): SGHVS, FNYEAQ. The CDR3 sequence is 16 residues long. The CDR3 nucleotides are TGTGCCAGCAGCTTTCTTTCAGGGTACACTGGAAACACCATATATTTT. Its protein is CASSFLSGYTGNTIYF.

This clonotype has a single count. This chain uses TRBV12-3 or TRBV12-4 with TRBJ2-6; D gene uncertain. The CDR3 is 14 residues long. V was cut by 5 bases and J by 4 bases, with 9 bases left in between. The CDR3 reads CASSPTGGANVLTF. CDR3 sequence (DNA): TGTGCCAGCAGTCCTACTGGCGGGGCCAACGTCCTGACTTTC.

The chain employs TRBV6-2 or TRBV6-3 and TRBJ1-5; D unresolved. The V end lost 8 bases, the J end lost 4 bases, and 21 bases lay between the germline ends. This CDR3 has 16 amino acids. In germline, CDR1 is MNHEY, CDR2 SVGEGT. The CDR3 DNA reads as TGTGCCAGCGCCCAGCGGGAGGGAGTCGGGAATCAGCCCCAGCATTTT. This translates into CASAQREGVGNQPQHF.

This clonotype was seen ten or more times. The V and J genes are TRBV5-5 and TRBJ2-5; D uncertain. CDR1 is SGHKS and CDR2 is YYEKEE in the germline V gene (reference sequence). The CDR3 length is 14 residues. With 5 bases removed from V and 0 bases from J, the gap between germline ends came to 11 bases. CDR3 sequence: CASRNLLNQETQYF. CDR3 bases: TGTGCCAGCAGGAACCTGTTAAACCAAGAGACCCAGTACTTC.

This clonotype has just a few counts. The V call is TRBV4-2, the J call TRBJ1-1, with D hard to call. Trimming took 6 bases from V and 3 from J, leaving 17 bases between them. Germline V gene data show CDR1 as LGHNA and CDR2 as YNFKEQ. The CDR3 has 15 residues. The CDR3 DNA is TGTGCCAGCAGACGGCGAGAAGGCGGGGACACTGAAGCTTTCTTT. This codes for CASRRREGGDTEAFF.

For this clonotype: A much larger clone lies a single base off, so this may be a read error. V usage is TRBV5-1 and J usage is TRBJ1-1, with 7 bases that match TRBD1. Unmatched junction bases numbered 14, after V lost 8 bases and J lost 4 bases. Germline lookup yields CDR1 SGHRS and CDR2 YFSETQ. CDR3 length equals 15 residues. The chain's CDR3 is CARSPPRQGGTEAFF. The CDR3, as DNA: TGCGCCAGAAGCCCTCCGAGACAGGGAGGCACTGAAGCTTTCTTT.

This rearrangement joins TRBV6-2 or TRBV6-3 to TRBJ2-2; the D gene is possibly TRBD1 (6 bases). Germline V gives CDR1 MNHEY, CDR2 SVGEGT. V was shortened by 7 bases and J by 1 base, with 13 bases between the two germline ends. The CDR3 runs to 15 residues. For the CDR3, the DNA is TGTGCCAGCACTCTAGACAGGAGGAACACCGGGGAGCTGTTTTTT. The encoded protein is CASTLDRRNTGELFF.

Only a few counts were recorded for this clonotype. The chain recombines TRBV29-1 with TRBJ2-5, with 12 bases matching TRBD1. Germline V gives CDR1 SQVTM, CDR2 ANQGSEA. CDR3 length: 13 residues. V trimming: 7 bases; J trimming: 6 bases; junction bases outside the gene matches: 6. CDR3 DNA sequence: TGCAGCGGGGACAGGGGGCTTTCTCAGACCCAGTACTTC. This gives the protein CSGDRGLSQTQYF.

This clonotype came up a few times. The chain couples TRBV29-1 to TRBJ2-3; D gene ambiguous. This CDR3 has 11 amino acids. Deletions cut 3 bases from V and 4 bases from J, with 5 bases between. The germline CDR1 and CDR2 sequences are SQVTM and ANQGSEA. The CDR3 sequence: CSVDMSDTQYF. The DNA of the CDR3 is TGCAGCGTTGATATGTCAGATACGCAGTATTTT.

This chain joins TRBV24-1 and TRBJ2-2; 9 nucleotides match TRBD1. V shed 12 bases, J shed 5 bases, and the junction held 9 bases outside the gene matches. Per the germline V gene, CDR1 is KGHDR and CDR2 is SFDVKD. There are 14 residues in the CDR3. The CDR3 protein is CASQGQGATGELFF. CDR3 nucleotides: TGTGCCTCCCAGGGACAGGGAGCGACCGGGGAGCTGTTTTTT.

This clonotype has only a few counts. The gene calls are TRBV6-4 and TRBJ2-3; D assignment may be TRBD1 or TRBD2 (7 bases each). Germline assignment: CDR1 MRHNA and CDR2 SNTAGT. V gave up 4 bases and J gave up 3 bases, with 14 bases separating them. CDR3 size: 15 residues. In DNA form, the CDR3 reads TGTGCCAGCAGTGCCAGGGGGGGCTCGACAGATACGCAGTATTTT. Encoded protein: CASSARGGSTDTQYF.

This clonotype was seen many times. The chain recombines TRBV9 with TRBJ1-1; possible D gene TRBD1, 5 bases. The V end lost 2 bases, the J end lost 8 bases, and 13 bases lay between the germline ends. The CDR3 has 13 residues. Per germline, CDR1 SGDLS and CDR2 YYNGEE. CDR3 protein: CASSVTRQSEAFF. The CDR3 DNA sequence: TGTGCCAGCAGCGTCACCAGACAGTCAGAAGCTTTCTTT.

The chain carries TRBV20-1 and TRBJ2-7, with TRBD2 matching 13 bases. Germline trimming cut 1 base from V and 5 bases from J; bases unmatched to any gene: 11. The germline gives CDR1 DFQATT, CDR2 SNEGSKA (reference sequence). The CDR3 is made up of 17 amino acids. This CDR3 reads CSARAGLAGAKGNEQYF. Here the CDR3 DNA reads TGCAGTGCTAGAGCCGGACTAGCGGGGGCCAAAGGGAACGAGCAGTACTTC.

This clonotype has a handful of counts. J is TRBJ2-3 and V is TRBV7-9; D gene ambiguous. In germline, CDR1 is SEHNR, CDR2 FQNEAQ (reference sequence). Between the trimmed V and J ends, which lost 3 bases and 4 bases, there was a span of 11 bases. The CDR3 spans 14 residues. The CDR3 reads CASSLSRSADTQYF. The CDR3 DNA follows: TGTGCCAGCAGCTTGTCGAGGTCGGCAGATACGCAGTATTTT.

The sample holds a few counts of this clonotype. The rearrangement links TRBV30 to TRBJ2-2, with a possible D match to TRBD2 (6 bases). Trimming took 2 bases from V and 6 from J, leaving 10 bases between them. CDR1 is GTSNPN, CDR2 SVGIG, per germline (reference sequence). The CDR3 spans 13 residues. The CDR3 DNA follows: TGTGCCTGGAGTAACTCGGGGGCCGGGGAGCTGTTTTTT. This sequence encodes CAWSNSGAGELFF. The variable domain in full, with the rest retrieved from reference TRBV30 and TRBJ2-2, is SQTIHQWPATLVQPVGSPLSLECTVEGTSNPNLYWYRQAAGRGLQLLFYSVGIGQISSEVPQNLSASRPQDRQFILSSKKLLLSDSGFYLCAWSNSGAGELFFGEGSRLTVL.

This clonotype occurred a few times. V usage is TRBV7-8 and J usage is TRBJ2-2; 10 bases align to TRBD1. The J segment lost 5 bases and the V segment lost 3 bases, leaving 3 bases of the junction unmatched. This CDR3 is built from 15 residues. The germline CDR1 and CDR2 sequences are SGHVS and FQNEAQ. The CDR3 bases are TGTGCCAGCAGCTTTTGGACAGGGGGGACCGGGGAGCTGTTTTTT. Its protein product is CASSFWTGGTGELFF.

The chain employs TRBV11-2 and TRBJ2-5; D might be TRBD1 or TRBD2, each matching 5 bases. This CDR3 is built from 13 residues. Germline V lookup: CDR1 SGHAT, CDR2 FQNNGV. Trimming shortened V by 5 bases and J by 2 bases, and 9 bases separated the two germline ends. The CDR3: CASSEGRQETQYF. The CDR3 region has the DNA TGTGCCAGCAGCGAGGGGCGGCAAGAGACCCAGTACTTC.

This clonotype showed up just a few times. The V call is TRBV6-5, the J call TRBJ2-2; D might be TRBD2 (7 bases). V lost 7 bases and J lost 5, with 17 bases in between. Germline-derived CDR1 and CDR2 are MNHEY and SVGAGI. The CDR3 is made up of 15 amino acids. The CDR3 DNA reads TGTGCCAGCATTCGACTAGGGGGACTAACCGGGGAGCTGTTTTTT. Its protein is CASIRLGGLTGELFF.

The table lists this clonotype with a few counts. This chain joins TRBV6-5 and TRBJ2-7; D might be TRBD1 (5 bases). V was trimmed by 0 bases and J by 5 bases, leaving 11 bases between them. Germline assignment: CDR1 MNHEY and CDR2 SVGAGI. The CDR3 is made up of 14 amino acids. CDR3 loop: CASSYSGRENEQYF. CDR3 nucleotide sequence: TGTGCCAGCAGTTACTCTGGCAGGGAAAACGAGCAGTACTTC.

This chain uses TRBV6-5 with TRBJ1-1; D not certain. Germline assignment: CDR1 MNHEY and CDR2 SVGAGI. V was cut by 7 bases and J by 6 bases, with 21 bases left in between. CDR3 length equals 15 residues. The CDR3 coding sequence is TGTGCCAGCAACACTCACCAACTCAGCGGCTCTGAAGCTTTCTTT. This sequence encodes CASNTHQLSGSEAFF.

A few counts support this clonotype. The CDR3 is CSARDPGNTEAFF. The CDR3 region has the DNA TGCAGTGCTAGAGATCCCGGAAACACTGAAGCTTTCTTT. This chain joins TRBV20-1 and TRBJ1-1; D not certain. The germline CDR1 and CDR2 sequences are DFQATT and SNEGSKA (reference sequence). The CDR3 length is 13 residues. V lost 0 bases, J lost 2 bases, and 7 bases lay in between.